The 3 T cell receptor beta chains reported below all come from one sample, sequenced in a study of blood T cell repertoires in COVID-19. Sequencing used immunoSEQ multiplex PCR; TCRdb keeps in-frame clones, though not all of them. The sample includes some 66,000 clones, 82% seen only once; the top ten take approximately 6.6%. The sample taken for sequencing was peripheral blood. All receptors derive from a man aged 55 to 69 with acute or convalescent COVID-19.

J is TRBJ2-1 and V is TRBV5-1, with D maybe TRBD2 (5 bases). In germline, CDR1 is SGHRS, CDR2 YFSETQ. CDR3 size: 11 residues. With 4 bases removed from V and 8 bases from J, the gap between germline ends came to 7 bases. The CDR3 is CASSVLDEQFF. Written as DNA, the CDR3 is TGCGCCAGCAGCGTACTAGATGAGCAGTTCTTC.

This clone was observed once. This chain links TRBV7-2 with TRBJ2-3; TRBD1 aligns across 8 bases. V gave up 5 bases and J gave up 1 base; unmatched junction bases: 8. Germline CDR1 and CDR2: SGHTA and FQGNSA. This CDR3 comprises 16 residues. CDR3: CASSTGQGRGTDTQYF. CDR3 DNA: TGTGCCAGCAGCACCGGACAGGGAAGGGGCACAGATACGCAGTATTTT.

This chain links TRBV9 with TRBJ1-1, with D maybe TRBD1 (6 bases). Trimming pared 4 bases from V and 12 bases from J, leaving 16 bases between. This CDR3 spans 12 amino acids. CDR1 is SGDLS and CDR2 is YYNGEE in the germline V gene. The CDR3 here is CASSSRTRGTFF. The CDR3, as DNA: TGTGCCAGCAGCTCCCGCACGAGGGGGACTTTCTTT. The variable domain in full, completed from reference TRBV9 and TRBJ1-1, reads DSGVTQTPKHLITATGQRVTLRCSPRSGDLSVYWYQQSLDQGLQFLIQYYNGEERAKGNILERFSAQQFPDLHSELNLSSLELGDSALYFCASSSRTRGTFFGQGTRLTVV.